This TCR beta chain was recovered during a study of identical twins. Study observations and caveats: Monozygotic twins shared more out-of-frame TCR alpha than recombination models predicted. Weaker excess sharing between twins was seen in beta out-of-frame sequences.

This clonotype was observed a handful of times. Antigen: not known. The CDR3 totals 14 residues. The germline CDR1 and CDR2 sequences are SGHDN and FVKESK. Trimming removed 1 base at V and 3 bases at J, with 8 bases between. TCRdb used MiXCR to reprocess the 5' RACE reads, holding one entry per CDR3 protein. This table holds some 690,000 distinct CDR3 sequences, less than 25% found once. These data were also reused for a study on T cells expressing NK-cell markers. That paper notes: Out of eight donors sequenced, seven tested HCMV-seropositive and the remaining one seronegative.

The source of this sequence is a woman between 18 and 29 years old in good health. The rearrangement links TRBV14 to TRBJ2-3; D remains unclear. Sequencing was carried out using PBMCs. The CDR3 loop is CASSQAGRTDTQYF. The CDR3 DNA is TGTGCCAGCAGCCAAGCGGGTCGGACAGATACGCAGTATTTT. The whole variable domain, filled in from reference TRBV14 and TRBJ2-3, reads EAGVTQFPSHSVIEKGQTVTLRCDPISGHDNLYWYRRVMGKEIKFLLHFVKESKQDESGMPNNRFLAERTGGTYSTLKVQPAELEDSGVYFCASSQAGRTDTQYFGPGTRLTVL.